This T cell receptor (beta chain) was captured by sequencing in a study of blood T cell repertoires in COVID-19. As for the study in general: The cDNA or gDNA used as material had been derived from T cells, B-cell-depleted T cells, or PBMCs.

V was pared by 4 bases and J by 5 bases, with 8 bases of the junction left unmatched. Per the germline V gene, CDR1 is LGHNA and CDR2 is YNFKEQ. The CDR3 totals 15 residues. Data came from immunoSEQ multiplex PCR; TCRdb stores just in-frame clones and leaves some out. This sample has about 320,000 clones, with about nine tenths found just once. The chain recombines TRBV4-2 with TRBJ2-1, with 7 positions matching TRBD2. Sequenced sample: PBMCs or T cells enriched from blood (not recorded which). The TCR comes from a young woman who had recovered from COVID-19. The CDR3 region has the DNA TGTGCCAGCAGCCCGCTCGGGGGGAACAACAATGAGCAGTTCTTC. It is translated as CASSPLGGNNNEQFF.